Each of the 11 T cell receptor beta chains below was sequenced from the same sample in a study of shared clonotypes between healthy human individuals. The method was immunoSEQ multiplex PCR; TCRdb's version includes in-frame clones alone and lacks a portion of them. Of hundreds of thousands of clones listed, around 72% are singletons. The sample consisted of memory CD4+ T cells sorted from blood. Sample subset: CD45RA-negative fraction. The receptor source for this set is a man aged 25-45 years in good health.

The gene calls are TRBV5-1 and TRBJ1-6; TRBD1 aligns across 10 bases. CDR1 and CDR2 from the germline V gene are SGHRS and YFSETQ. Losses at the gene ends were 10 bases for V and 6 bases for J; bases not matched to a gene: 4. There are 13 residues in the CDR3. The CDR3 reads CASRDRGNSPLHF. CDR3 sequence (DNA): TGCGCCTCGCGGGACAGGGGTAATTCACCCCTCCACTTT.

The chain uses TRBV5-4 and TRBJ2-4; TRBD2 might be the D (5 bases). This CDR3 spans 14 amino acids. V shed 5 bases and J shed 1 base, with 10 bases lying between them. CDR1 is SGHNT and CDR2 is YYREEE in the germline V gene (reference sequence). The CDR3 loop reads CASRGEGAKNIQYF. The CDR3 region has the DNA TGTGCCAGCAGAGGTGAGGGTGCCAAAAACATTCAGTACTTC.

This clone was counted a few times. V and J are TRBV2 and TRBJ2-5; tentatively, D is TRBD2 (6 bases). The CDR3 has 13 amino acids. Germline V gives CDR1 SNHLY, CDR2 FYNNEI. Trimming took 8 bases from V and 5 from J, leaving 15 bases between them. The CDR3 spells CASPGLASETQYF. As DNA, the CDR3 is TGTGCCAGCCCCGGGCTAGCGAGCGAGACCCAGTACTTC.

V usage is TRBV5-5 and J usage is TRBJ2-7; 7 positions match TRBD2. The CDR3 covers 14 residues. Losses at the gene ends were 2 bases for V and 3 bases for J; bases not matched to a gene: 5. Germline V gives CDR1 SGHKS, CDR2 YYEKEE (reference sequence). CDR3 loop: CASSFSSGGYEQYF. CDR3 coding DNA: TGTGCCAGCAGCTTTTCTAGCGGAGGCTACGAGCAGTACTTC.

The gene calls are TRBV19 and TRBJ1-4; D unclear. V was shortened by 4 bases and J by 4 bases, with 13 bases between the two germline ends. Per the germline V gene, CDR1 is LNHDA and CDR2 is SQIVND (reference sequence). The CDR3 is 15 residues long. The CDR3 loop reads CASSKSASDNEKLFF. The CDR3 DNA is TGTGCCAGTAGTAAGTCGGCTTCTGATAATGAAAAACTGTTTTTT.

This chain connects TRBV6-5 to TRBJ2-1; D might be TRBD2 (5 bases). The CDR3 has 14 residues. V dropped 5 bases and J dropped 0 bases, with 8 bases sitting between them. Germline V lookup: CDR1 MNHEY, CDR2 SVGAGI. In DNA, the CDR3 is TGTGCCAGCAGTCTAGCTGTCTCCTACAATGAGCAGTTCTTC. Translation: CASSLAVSYNEQFF.

This clone came up a few times. The chain couples TRBV7-9 to TRBJ2-3; the D call may be TRBD1 or TRBD2 (6 bases each). The CDR3 is 14 amino acids. Trimming shortened V by 11 bases and J by 0 bases, and 15 bases separated the two germline ends. CDR1 and CDR2 from the germline V gene are SEHNR and FQNEAQ (reference sequence). CDR3 DNA: TGTGCCGGGGGGCGTTTGGAGAGCACAGATACGCAGTATTTT. The encoded protein is CAGGRLESTDTQYF.

With respect to this clone: Other DNA variants within this sample encode the same CDR3. The chain has TRBV15 and TRBJ1-1; D is unclear. V gave up 1 base and J gave up 1 base, with 1 base separating them. The CDR3 length is 12 residues. Germline V gives CDR1 LNHNV, CDR2 YYDKDF (reference sequence). The CDR3 coding sequence is TGTGCCACCAGCAGAGGGAACACTGAAGCTTTCTTT. Its protein product is CATSRGNTEAFF.

V is TRBV7-2 and J is TRBJ2-3, with TRBD1 identical over 10 bases. V lost 5 bases, J lost 1 base, and 6 bases stayed unmatched. The CDR3 covers 16 residues. Germline V lookup: CDR1 SGHTA, CDR2 FQGNSA. The CDR3, as DNA: TGTGCCAGCAGCCCCGACAGGGGGCTAGGCACAGATACGCAGTATTTT. This translates into CASSPDRGLGTDTQYF. The full variable domain, rest sourced from reference TRBV7-2 and TRBJ2-3, is GAGVSQSPSNKVTEKGKDVELRCDPISGHTALYWYRQSLGQGLEFLIYFQGNSAPDKSGLPSDRFSAERTGGSVSTLTIQRTQQEDSAVYLCASSPDRGLGTDTQYFGPGTRLTVL.

V and J are TRBV19 and TRBJ2-2; D is possibly TRBD2 (5 bases). Germline CDR1 and CDR2: LNHDA and SQIVND (reference sequence). The CDR3 is 16 residues long. The V end lost 4 bases, the J end lost 7 bases, and 19 bases lay between the germline ends. CDR3 in DNA: TGTGCCAGTAGTAAACGAGTTACGGGGTCGATCGGGGAGCTGTTTTTT. Its protein is CASSKRVTGSIGELFF. Combining the CDR3 with reference TRBV19 and TRBJ2-2 gives the whole variable domain DGGITQSPKYLFRKEGQNVTLSCEQNLNHDAMYWYRQDPGQGLRLIYYSQIVNDFQKGDIAEGYSVSREKKESFPLTVTSAQKNPTAFYLCASSKRVTGSIGELFFGEGSRLTVL.

This clone is classed as medium-sized. V gene TRBV28 combines with J gene TRBJ2-7; D unclear. This CDR3 contains 13 residues. V lost 3 bases and J lost 6, with 12 bases in between. The germline CDR1 and CDR2 sequences are MDHEN and SYDVKM. The CDR3 region is CASSLSVLGEQYF. Written as DNA, the CDR3 is TGTGCCAGCAGTTTGTCGGTTCTCGGCGAGCAGTACTTC.